This passage covers 22 T cell receptor beta chains from one sample sequenced in a study of blood T cell repertoires in COVID-19. Profiled with immunoSEQ multiplex PCR; TCRdb holds only in-frame clones, not every one. In the table there are about 260,000 clones, around 90% of which are singletons. Sequences were obtained from peripheral blood. These receptors came from a woman aged 50 to 60 who had recovered from COVID-19.

This chain uses TRBV4-3 with TRBJ2-7; D unclear. The CDR3 covers 12 residues. The V gene's germline CDR1 is LGHNA and CDR2 YSLEER. V was trimmed by 3 bases and J by 6 bases, leaving 9 bases between them. The CDR3 reads CASSQRPAEQYF. The CDR3 DNA reads TGCGCCAGCAGCCAGCGTCCCGCCGAGCAGTACTTC.

The chain joins TRBV20-1 to TRBJ2-1; 7 nucleotides agree with TRBD1. Germline V gene lookup returns CDR1 DFQATT and CDR2 SNEGSKA (reference sequence). CDR3 length equals 11 residues. The J segment lost 10 bases and the V segment lost 5 bases, leaving 5 bases of the junction unmatched. CDR3 sequence reads: CSAGDSLEQFF. CDR3 DNA sequence: TGCAGTGCTGGGGACAGCCTCGAGCAGTTCTTC.

V is TRBV24-1 and J is TRBJ2-5; 14 bases map to TRBD2. Per the germline V gene, CDR1 is KGHDR and CDR2 is SFDVKD. V dropped 4 bases and J dropped 4; count of bases not matched to a gene: 7. CDR3 length: 17 residues. CDR3: CATSDPTSGRDGETQYF. CDR3 sequence (DNA): TGTGCCACCAGTGACCCGACTAGCGGGAGGGATGGAGAGACCCAGTACTTC.

The chain links TRBV10-3 to TRBJ1-2; D gene unclear. V was trimmed by 0 bases and J by 4 bases, leaving 6 bases between them. CDR1 and CDR2 from the germline V gene are ENHRY and SYGVKD. This CDR3 has 13 amino acids. CDR3 sequence reads: CAISESGSYGYTF. In DNA form, the CDR3 reads TGTGCCATCAGTGAGTCGGGGAGCTATGGCTACACCTTC.

The V and J genes are TRBV12-3 or TRBV12-4 and TRBJ1-1; 7 nucleotides match TRBD1. The CDR3 runs 12 residues. Trimming removed 6 bases from V and 5 bases from J; junction bases left unmatched: 3. The CDR3 DNA follows: TGTGCCAGCAGGACAGGGATAACTGAAGCTTTCTTT. Protein: CASRTGITEAFF.

V gene TRBV7-9 combines with J gene TRBJ1-2, with D maybe TRBD1 (6 bases). The germline CDR1 and CDR2 sequences are SEHNR and FQNEAQ (reference sequence). The CDR3 has 14 residues. Trimming removed 3 bases from V and 11 bases from J, with 19 bases in between. CDR3 sequence (DNA): TGTGCCAGCAGCTTGGACAGCCAACTTTTTAGATACACCTTC. Translation: CASSLDSQLFRYTF.

This clone was recorded once. This chain uses TRBV5-8 with TRBJ2-3; D is possibly TRBD1 (5 bases). Germline V gives CDR1 SGHTS, CDR2 YDEGEE. The CDR3 is made up of 13 amino acids. V shed 4 bases and J shed 6 bases, with 12 bases lying between them. The CDR3 is CASSPAPGDTQYF. In DNA, the CDR3 is TGTGCCAGCAGCCCGGCCCCAGGGGATACGCAGTATTTT.

The chain uses TRBV27 and TRBJ1-3; perhaps TRBD1 as D (5 bases). This CDR3 is 16 amino acids long. The germline V gene has CDR1 MNHEY and CDR2 SMNVEV (reference sequence). V was clipped by 6 bases and J by 3 bases, with 18 bases between them. CDR3 DNA sequence: TGTGCCAGCAGCCTCTCCCAGGGCTACGGTGGAAACACCATATATTTT. Translating it yields CASSLSQGYGGNTIYF.

This clone was detected ten times or more. The rearrangement joins TRBV15 to TRBJ2-7, with D possibly matching TRBD2 (5 bases). The CDR3 covers 14 residues. Germline CDR1 reads LNHNV; CDR2 reads YYDKDF (reference sequence). V dropped 3 bases and J dropped 12 bases, with 21 bases sitting between them. This CDR3 reads CATSSRMTGSGRYF. CDR3 DNA: TGTGCCACCAGCAGCCGAATGACGGGAAGCGGACGGTACTTC.

This clone was recorded only once. This chain connects TRBV30 to TRBJ1-1; D possibly corresponds to TRBD1 (5 bases). Trimming took 4 bases from V and 2 from J, leaving 11 bases between them. The CDR3 totals 13 residues. Germline CDR1 GTSNPN, CDR2 SVGIG (reference sequence). CDR3 sequence reads: CAWNGRVNTEAFF. The CDR3 nucleotides read TGTGCCTGGAATGGCAGGGTCAACACTGAAGCTTTCTTT.

This clone appeared a single time. The chain is built from TRBV28 and TRBJ2-3; 9 bases agree with TRBD1. The J segment lost 5 bases and the V segment lost 6 bases, leaving 9 bases of the junction unmatched. The CDR3 covers 15 residues. Germline V lookup: CDR1 MDHEN, CDR2 SYDVKM. The CDR3 DNA is TGTGCCAGCAGCCCCGGGACAGGGTATGGAGATACGCAGTATTTT. Protein product: CASSPGTGYGDTQYF.

This clone showed up just a few times. The chain couples TRBV7-2 to TRBJ1-2; TRBD1 matches at 11 bases. Germline CDR1 and CDR2: SGHTA and FQGNSA. The CDR3 sequence is 14 residues long. The ends lost 5 bases at V and 8 bases at J; junction bases unmatched: 7. CDR3 residues: CASSTGQGAGGYTF. The DNA of the CDR3 is TGTGCCAGCAGCACAGGACAGGGGGCTGGAGGCTACACCTTC.

The rearrangement uses TRBV6-1 and TRBJ2-3; a weak D match, TRBD1 (5 bases). V lost 2 bases and J 3 bases, leaving 15 bases between the germline ends. Germline loops: CDR1 MNHNS, CDR2 SASEGT. CDR3 length: 16 residues. The CDR3 DNA reads TGTGCCAGCAGTGAACAGGGTAATGTCAGGACAGATACGCAGTATTTT. It translates to CASSEQGNVRTDTQYF.

This rearrangement joins TRBV5-1 to TRBJ1-1; the D gene is possibly TRBD1 (5 bases). The germline gives CDR1 SGHRS, CDR2 YFSETQ. There are 14 residues in the CDR3. V was pared by 0 bases and J by 4 bases, with 10 bases between. The CDR3, as DNA: TGCGCCAGCAGCTTGGCGGGGGAGGGCACTGAAGCTTTCTTT. Translated: CASSLAGEGTEAFF.

This chain links TRBV29-1 with TRBJ1-3; 7 bases match TRBD1. The V and J ends lost 4 bases and 8 bases, in that order; junction bases with no gene match: 8. The CDR3 spans 13 residues. Germline V gives CDR1 SQVTM, CDR2 ANQGSEA. CDR3 protein: CSVGTDRLDTIYF. The CDR3 region has the DNA TGCAGCGTTGGGACGGACAGGCTGGACACCATATATTTT.

The V call is TRBV2, the J call TRBJ1-6; D gene uncertain. This CDR3 spans 13 amino acids. Per the germline V gene, CDR1 is SNHLY and CDR2 is FYNNEI. Trimming stripped 6 bases from V and 5 bases from J, with 8 bases between. The CDR3 nucleotides are TGTGCCAGCAGGGAGAACCATAATTCACCCCTCCACTTT. Protein product: CASRENHNSPLHF.

J is TRBJ1-6 and V is TRBV4-1; 7 bases agree with TRBD1. The V segment lost 4 bases and the J segment 6 bases; nucleotides outside the gene matches: 9. Germline V gene sequence: CDR1 MGHRA, CDR2 YSYEKL. CDR3 length: 16 amino acids. The CDR3 sequence is CASSLDPTGLNSPLHF. Here the CDR3 DNA reads TGCGCCAGCAGCCTTGACCCGACAGGGCTTAATTCACCCCTCCACTTT.

This chain uses TRBV7-8 with TRBJ2-1; maybe TRBD1 (6 bases). In germline, CDR1 is SGHVS, CDR2 FQNEAQ. The CDR3 is made up of 16 amino acids. V shed 2 bases and J shed 0 bases, with 11 bases lying between them. CDR3: CASSLSRGSSYNEQFF. The CDR3 DNA sequence: TGTGCCAGCAGCTTATCAAGGGGGAGCTCCTACAATGAGCAGTTCTTC.

The V call is TRBV3-1 (or the pseudogene TRBV3-2), the J call TRBJ1-1; 12 bases fit TRBD1. The CDR3 consists of 16 residues. Trimming cost V 2 bases and J 6 bases; bases outside gene matches: 7. Germline V gene lookup returns CDR1 LGHDT and CDR2 YNNKEL (reference sequence). The CDR3: CASSQKGQGAKSEAFF. The CDR3 nucleotides read TGTGCCAGCAGCCAAAAGGGACAGGGGGCAAAGTCTGAAGCTTTCTTT.

The gene calls are TRBV7-8 and TRBJ1-2; 7 positions agree with TRBD1. Germline assignment: CDR1 SGHVS and CDR2 FQNEAQ. This CDR3 comprises 15 residues. V shed 1 base and J 6 bases; nucleotides not matched to a gene: 8. The CDR3 coding sequence is TGTGCCAGCAGCTTAGGTGGGGACAGAACCCATGGCTACACCTTC. This codes for CASSLGGDRTHGYTF.

The chain combines TRBV6-5 with TRBJ1-2; 10 nucleotides line up with TRBD1. The CDR3 has 14 amino acids. Unmatched junction bases numbered 4, after V lost 5 bases and J lost 4 bases. Germline V gene lookup returns CDR1 MNHEY and CDR2 SVGAGI. The CDR3 DNA is TGTGCCAGCAGTCAGCGGACAGGGGGCTATGGCTACACCTTC. Translating it yields CASSQRTGGYGYTF.

On this clone: An end of the junction does not agree with germline; a read error may underlie this. The V and J genes are TRBV7-7 and TRBJ2-5; 14 nucleotides line up with TRBD2. Germline assignment: CDR1 SSHAT and CDR2 FNYEAQ (reference sequence). The length of the CDR3 is 16 residues. As DNA, the CDR3 is TGTGCTAGCAGCCGGGGACTAGCGGGGGTACGGGAGACCCAGTACTTC. It codes for CASSRGLAGVRETQYF.